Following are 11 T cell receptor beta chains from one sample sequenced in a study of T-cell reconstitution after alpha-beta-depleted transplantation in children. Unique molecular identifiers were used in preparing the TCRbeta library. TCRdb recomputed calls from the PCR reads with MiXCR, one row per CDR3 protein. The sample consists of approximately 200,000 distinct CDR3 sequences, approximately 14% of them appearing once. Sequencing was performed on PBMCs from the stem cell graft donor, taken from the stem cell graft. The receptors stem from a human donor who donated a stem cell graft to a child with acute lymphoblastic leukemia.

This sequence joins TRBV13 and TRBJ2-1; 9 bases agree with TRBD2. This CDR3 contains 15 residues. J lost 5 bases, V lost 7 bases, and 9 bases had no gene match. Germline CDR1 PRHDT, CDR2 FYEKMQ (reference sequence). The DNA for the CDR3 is TGTGCCAGCACCGAGACTAGCGGAGTAGACAATGAGCAGTTCTTC. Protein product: CASTETSGVDNEQFF.

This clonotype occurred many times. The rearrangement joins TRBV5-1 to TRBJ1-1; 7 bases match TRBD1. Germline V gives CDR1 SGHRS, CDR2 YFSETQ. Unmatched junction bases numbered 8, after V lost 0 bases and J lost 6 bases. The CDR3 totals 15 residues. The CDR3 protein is CASSLALSQGAEAFF. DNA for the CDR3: TGCGCCAGCAGCTTGGCCCTGAGCCAGGGGGCTGAAGCTTTCTTT.

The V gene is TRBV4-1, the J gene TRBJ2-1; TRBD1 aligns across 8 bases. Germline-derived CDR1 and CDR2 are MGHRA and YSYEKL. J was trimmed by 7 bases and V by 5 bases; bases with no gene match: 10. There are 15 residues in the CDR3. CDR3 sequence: CASSAPGTGSNEQFF. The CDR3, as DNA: TGCGCCAGCAGCGCACCCGGGACAGGCAGTAATGAGCAGTTCTTC.

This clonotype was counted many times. The CDR3 region is CASSLEDHGTQYF. Here the CDR3 DNA reads TGCGCCAGCAGCTTGGAAGATCACGGGACCCAGTACTTC. This chain joins TRBV5-1 and TRBJ2-5, with unresolved D. In germline, CDR1 is SGHRS, CDR2 YFSETQ. Trimming removed 0 bases from V and 7 bases from J, with 10 bases in between. The CDR3 spans 13 residues. Looking up the rest from reference TRBV5-1 and TRBJ2-5 gives the full variable domain: KAGVTQTPRYLIKTRGQQVTLSCSPISGHRSVSWYQQTPGQGLQFLFEYFSETQRNKGNFPGRFSGRQFSNSRSEMNVSTLELGDSALYLCASSLEDHGTQYFGPGTRLLVL.

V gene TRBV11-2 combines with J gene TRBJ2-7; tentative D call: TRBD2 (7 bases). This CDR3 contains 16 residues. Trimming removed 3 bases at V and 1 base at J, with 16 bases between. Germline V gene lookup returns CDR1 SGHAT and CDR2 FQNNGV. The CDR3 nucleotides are TGTGCCAGCAGCTTCGCGGGGGCCCTCTTTTCCTACGAGCAGTACTTC. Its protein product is CASSFAGALFSYEQYF.

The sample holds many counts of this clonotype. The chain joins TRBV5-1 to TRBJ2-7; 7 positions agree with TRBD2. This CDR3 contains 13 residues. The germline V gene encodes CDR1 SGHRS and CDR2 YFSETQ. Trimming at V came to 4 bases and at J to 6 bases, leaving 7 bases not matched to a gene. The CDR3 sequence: CASSQGLPPEQYF. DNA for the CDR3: TGCGCCAGCAGCCAGGGACTACCTCCCGAGCAGTACTTC.

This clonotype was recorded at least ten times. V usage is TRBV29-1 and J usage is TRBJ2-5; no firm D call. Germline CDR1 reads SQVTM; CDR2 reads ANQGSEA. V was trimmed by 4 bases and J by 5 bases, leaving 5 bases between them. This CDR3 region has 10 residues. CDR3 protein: CSVAGETQYF. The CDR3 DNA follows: TGCAGCGTTGCGGGCGAGACCCAGTACTTC.

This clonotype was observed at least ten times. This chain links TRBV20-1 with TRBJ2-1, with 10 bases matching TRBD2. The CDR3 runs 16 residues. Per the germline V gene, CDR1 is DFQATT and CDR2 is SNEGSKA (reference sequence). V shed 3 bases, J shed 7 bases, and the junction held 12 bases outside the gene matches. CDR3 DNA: TGCAGTGCTAGCAGCGGACTAGCGGCCAGAGTGAATGAGCAGTTCTTC. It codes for CSASSGLAARVNEQFF.

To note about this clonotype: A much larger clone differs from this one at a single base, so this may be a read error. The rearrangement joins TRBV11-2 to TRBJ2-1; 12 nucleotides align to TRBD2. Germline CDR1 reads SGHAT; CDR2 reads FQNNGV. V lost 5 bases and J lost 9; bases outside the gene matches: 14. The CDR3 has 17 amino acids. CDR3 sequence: CASSLGLAGTNHTEQFF. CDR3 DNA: TGTGCCAGCAGCCTAGGACTAGCGGGGACTAATCACACTGAGCAGTTCTTC.

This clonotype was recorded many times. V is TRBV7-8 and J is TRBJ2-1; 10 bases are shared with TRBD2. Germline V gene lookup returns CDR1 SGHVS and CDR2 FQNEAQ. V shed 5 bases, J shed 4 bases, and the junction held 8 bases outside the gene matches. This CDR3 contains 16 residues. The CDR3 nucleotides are TGTGCCAGCAGCCAATCGACTAGCGGGCCGTACAATGAGCAGTTCTTC. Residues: CASSQSTSGPYNEQFF.

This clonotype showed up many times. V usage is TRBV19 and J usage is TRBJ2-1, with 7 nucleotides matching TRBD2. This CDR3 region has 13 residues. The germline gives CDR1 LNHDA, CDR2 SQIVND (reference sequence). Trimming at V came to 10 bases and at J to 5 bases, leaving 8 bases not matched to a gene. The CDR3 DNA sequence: TGTGCCACCGGGAAGCGGGAAAACAATGAGCAGTTCTTC. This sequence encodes CATGKRENNEQFF.